The following is a T cell receptor beta chain sequence with its context. Its antigen is as yet unknown. One end of the junction is discordant with germline, which a read error may explain. This record belongs to a study of T cell repertoires in cytomegalovirus infection. Overall study: Both a matching HLA type and CMV infection were indicated by public TCR beta signatures. Study-wide findings and caveats: Ex vivo, HLA-C-restricted CMV-specific TCR beta clonotypes prevailed over the rest of the response. Cumulative public TCR beta family frequency identified CMV carriers with the relevant HLA.

In TCRdb, the reads were re-called with MiXCR into one record per CDR3 protein. The table lists approximately 1,000,000 distinct CDR3 sequences, around 30% of them singletons. This CDR3 is built from 11 residues. CDR1 is LNHDA, CDR2 SQIVND, per germline (reference sequence). The sequence was collected from a human donor in good health (CMV status not recorded). Some clones in this sample may be carry-over from other donors' samples. This chain links TRBV19 with TRBJ1-1; D remains unclear. The source material was cultured CD8+ T cells from PBMCs, sampled from culture after CMV antigen stimulation. The CDR3, as DNA: TGTGCCAGTAGTAACGGGTGGCCGCCGACCTTT. Its protein is CASSNGWPPTF.